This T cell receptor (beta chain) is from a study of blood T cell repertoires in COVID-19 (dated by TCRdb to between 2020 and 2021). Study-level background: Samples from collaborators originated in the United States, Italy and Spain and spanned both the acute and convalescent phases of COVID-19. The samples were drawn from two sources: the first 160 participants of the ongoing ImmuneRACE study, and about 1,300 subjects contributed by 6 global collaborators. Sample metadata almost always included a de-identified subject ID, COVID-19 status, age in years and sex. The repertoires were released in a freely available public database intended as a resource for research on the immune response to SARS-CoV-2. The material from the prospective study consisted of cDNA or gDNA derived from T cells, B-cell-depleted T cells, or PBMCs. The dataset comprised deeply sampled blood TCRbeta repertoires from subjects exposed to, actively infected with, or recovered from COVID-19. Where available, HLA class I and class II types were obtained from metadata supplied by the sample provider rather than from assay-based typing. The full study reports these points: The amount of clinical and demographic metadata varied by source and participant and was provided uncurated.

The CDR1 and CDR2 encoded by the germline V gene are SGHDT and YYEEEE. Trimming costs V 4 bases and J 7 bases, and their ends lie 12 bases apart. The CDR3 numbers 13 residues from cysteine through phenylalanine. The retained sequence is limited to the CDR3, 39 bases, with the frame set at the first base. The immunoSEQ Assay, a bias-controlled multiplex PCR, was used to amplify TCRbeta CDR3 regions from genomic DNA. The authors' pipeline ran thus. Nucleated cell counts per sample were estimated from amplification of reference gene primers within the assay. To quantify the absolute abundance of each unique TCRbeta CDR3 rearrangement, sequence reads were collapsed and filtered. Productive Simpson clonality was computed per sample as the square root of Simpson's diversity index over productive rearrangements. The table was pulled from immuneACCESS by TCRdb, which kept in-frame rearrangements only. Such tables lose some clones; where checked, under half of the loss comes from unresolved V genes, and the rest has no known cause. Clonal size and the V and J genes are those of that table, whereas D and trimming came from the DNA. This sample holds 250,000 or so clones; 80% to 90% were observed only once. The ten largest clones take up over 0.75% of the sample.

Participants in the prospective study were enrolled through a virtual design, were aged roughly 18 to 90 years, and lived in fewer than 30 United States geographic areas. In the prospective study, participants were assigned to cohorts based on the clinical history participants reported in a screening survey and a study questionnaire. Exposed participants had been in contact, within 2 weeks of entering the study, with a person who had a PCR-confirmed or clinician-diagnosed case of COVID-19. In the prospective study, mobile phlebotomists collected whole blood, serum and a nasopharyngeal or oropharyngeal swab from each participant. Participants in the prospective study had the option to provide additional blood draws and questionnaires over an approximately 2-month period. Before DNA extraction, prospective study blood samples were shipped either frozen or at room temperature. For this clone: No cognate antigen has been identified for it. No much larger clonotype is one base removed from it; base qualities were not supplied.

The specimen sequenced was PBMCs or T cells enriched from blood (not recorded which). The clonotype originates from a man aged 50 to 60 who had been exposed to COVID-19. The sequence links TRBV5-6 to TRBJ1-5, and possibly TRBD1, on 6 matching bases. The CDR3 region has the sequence CASSQGQIQPQHF. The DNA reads TGTGCCAGCAGCCAAGGACAGATACAGCCCCAGCATTTT.